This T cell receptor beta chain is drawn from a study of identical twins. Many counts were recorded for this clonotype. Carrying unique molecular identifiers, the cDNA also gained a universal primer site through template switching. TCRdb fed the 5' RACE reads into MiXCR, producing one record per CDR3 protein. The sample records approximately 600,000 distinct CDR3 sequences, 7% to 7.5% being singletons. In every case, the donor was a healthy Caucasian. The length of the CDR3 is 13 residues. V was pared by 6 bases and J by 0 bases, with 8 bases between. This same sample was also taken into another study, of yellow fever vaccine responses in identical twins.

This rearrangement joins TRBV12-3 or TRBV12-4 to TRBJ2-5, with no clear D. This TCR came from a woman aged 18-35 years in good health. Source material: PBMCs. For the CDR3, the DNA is TGTGCCAGCAGCCCACTGCACCAAGAGACCCAGTACTTC. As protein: CASSPLHQETQYF.